A single sample is the source of the 29 T cell receptor beta chains below, sequenced in a study of shared clonotypes between healthy human individuals. In the naive CD8 group, cells lacked CD45RO and were positively selected for CCR7, so terminally differentiated effector memory CD45RA+ cells were left out. Data came from immunoSEQ multiplex PCR; TCRdb stores just in-frame clones and leaves some out. This table has almost 700,000 clones, 90% to 95% appearing once. The sequencing sample was made of naive CD8+ T cells sorted from blood. These receptor sequences come from a man aged 30 to 45 in good health.

The chain joins TRBV5-1 to TRBJ2-7, with 7 bases matching TRBD1. Trimming removed 5 bases from V and 5 bases from J; junction bases left unmatched: 13. CDR3 length: 15 residues. Germline CDR1 and CDR2: SGHRS and YFSETQ. CDR3 bases: TGCGCCAGCAGTTTCTTACAGGGGAATGAGAACGAGCAGTACTTC. It translates to CASSFLQGNENEQYF.

The chain recombines TRBV14 with TRBJ2-1; D gene uncertain. This CDR3 is built from 13 residues. Trimming shortened V by 2 bases and J by 6 bases, and 8 bases separated the two germline ends. From germline, CDR1 is SGHDN and CDR2 FVKESK. Written as DNA, the CDR3 is TGTGCCAGCAGCCAATTTTTCTCCAATGAGCAGTTCTTC. Protein sequence: CASSQFFSNEQFF.

The chain employs TRBV5-4 and TRBJ2-3; a possible D gene is TRBD2 (5 bases). This CDR3 is 16 amino acids long. Germline lookup yields CDR1 SGHNT and CDR2 YYREEE (reference sequence). V lost 4 bases to trimming and J lost 0 bases, with 15 bases between them. In DNA, the CDR3 is TGTGCCAGCAGCGCGCTGGGTAGCGCTAGCACAGATACGCAGTATTTT. It is translated as CASSALGSASTDTQYF.

This clone was picked up one time. The chain carries TRBV25-1 and TRBJ2-5, with 9 bases identical to TRBD1. Germline trimming cut 5 bases from V and 1 base from J; bases unmatched to any gene: 14. Per the germline V gene, CDR1 is MGHDK and CDR2 is SYGVNS. This CDR3 comprises 18 residues. The CDR3 DNA is TGTGCCAGCAGTTATAAGGGACAGGGCAAAGACCTCCAAGAGACCCAGTACTTC. Its translation: CASSYKGQGKDLQETQYF.

V usage is TRBV14 and J usage is TRBJ2-1, with 9 bases aligning to TRBD2. CDR3 length equals 16 residues. Per germline, CDR1 SGHDN and CDR2 FVKESK. Trimming cost V 1 base and J 10 bases; bases outside gene matches: 11. CDR3 sequence (DNA): TGTGCCAGCAGCCAAGTTCCTAGCGGGATAGGGGAAGAGCAGTTCTTC. Amino acid sequence: CASSQVPSGIGEEQFF. Filled out from reference TRBV14 and TRBJ2-1, the complete variable domain reads EAGVTQFPSHSVIEKGQTVTLRCDPISGHDNLYWYRRVMGKEIKFLLHFVKESKQDESGMPNNRFLAERTGGTYSTLKVQPAELEDSGVYFCASSQVPSGIGEEQFFGPGTRLTVL.

This sequence joins TRBV29-1 and TRBJ1-3; the D gene is possibly TRBD1 (6 bases). Germline CDR1 is SQVTM and CDR2 is ANQGSEA. The CDR3 covers 13 residues. Trimming shortened V by 3 bases and J by 4 bases, and 10 bases separated the two germline ends. The CDR3 DNA sequence: TGCAGCGTTGACGTAGGGGGAGGAAACACCATATATTTT. As protein: CSVDVGGGNTIYF.

V and J are TRBV7-6 and TRBJ2-2; tentatively, D is TRBD2 (6 bases). The CDR3 runs to 17 residues. The germline CDR1 and CDR2 sequences are SGHVS and FNYEAQ. V dropped 3 bases and J dropped 0 bases, with 14 bases sitting between them. CDR3 nucleotides: TGTGCCAGCAGCTTTCCTTCGTCTAGCGCGAACACCGGGGAGCTGTTTTTT. This codes for CASSFPSSSANTGELFF.

The chain recombines TRBV27 with TRBJ2-7; unclear D gene. Germline lookup yields CDR1 MNHEY and CDR2 SMNVEV (reference sequence). The CDR3 is made up of 13 amino acids. V shed 4 bases and J shed 0 bases, with 7 bases lying between them. The CDR3 nucleotides are TGTGCCAGCAGTTCCCTGGGCTCCTACGAGCAGTACTTC. This translates into CASSSLGSYEQYF.

The V call is TRBV28, the J call TRBJ2-5; possibly TRBD1 or TRBD2 for D (6 bases each). This CDR3 region has 14 residues. Germline V lookup: CDR1 MDHEN, CDR2 SYDVKM. V was trimmed by 6 bases and J by 3 bases, leaving 14 bases between them. The CDR3 DNA reads as TGTGCCAGCAGGGCGGGACAATGGGAAGAGACCCAGTACTTC. The encoded protein is CASRAGQWEETQYF.

This clone was observed a single time. This chain links TRBV4-1 with TRBJ1-1; tentatively, D is TRBD1 (5 bases). Between the trimmed V and J ends, which lost 1 base and 5 bases, there was a span of 11 bases. Per the germline V gene, CDR1 is MGHRA and CDR2 is YSYEKL. The CDR3 is 14 amino acids. Written as DNA, the CDR3 is TGCGCCAGCAGCCAAGTGGGGGTTTTTACTGAAGCTTTCTTT. Translated: CASSQVGVFTEAFF.

V usage is TRBV28 and J usage is TRBJ2-7; TRBD1 aligns across 8 bases. The CDR3 consists of 15 residues. Germline V CDR1 and CDR2: MDHEN, SYDVKM. The trim removed 3 bases at V and 4 bases at J, leaving 8 bases unmatched. This CDR3 reads CASSFQAGGAYEQYF. The CDR3 DNA reads TGTGCCAGCAGTTTTCAGGCAGGGGGCGCGTACGAGCAGTACTTC. The whole variable domain, remainder taken from reference TRBV28 and TRBJ2-7, is DVKVTQSSRYLVKRTGEKVFLECVQDMDHENMFWYRQDPGLGLRLIYFSYDVKMKEKGDIPEGYSVSREKKERFSLILESASTNQTSMYLCASSFQAGGAYEQYFGPGTRLTVT.

V usage is TRBV27 and J usage is TRBJ2-7, with 7 bases lining up with TRBD2. The J segment lost 3 bases and the V segment lost 5 bases, leaving 19 bases of the junction unmatched. The CDR3 consists of 18 residues. Germline CDR1 is MNHEY and CDR2 is SMNVEV (reference sequence). CDR3 sequence (DNA): TGTGCCAGCAGTCCCTACCCAGCGGGGCAGATTGACTTCTACGAGCAGTACTTC. This sequence encodes CASSPYPAGQIDFYEQYF.

Only one count was recorded for this clone. This chain uses TRBV14 with TRBJ2-1, with 8 bases lining up with TRBD2. This CDR3 region has 17 residues. Germline V gene data show CDR1 as SGHDN and CDR2 as FVKESK. V lost 1 base and J lost 6; bases outside the gene matches: 11. The chain's CDR3 is CASSQGGSGTLGNEQFF. The CDR3 DNA is TGTGCCAGCAGCCAAGGGGGTAGCGGGACTTTGGGCAATGAGCAGTTCTTC.

The chain carries TRBV28 and TRBJ1-5, with D perhaps matching TRBD1 (5 bases). The germline V gene has CDR1 MDHEN and CDR2 SYDVKM. The CDR3 consists of 15 residues. The V end was cut by 6 bases, the J end by 7 bases, with 19 bases between. The DNA of the CDR3 is TGTGCCAGCAGCAGCACCGGGACTCTAAACCAGCCCCAGCATTTT. It is translated as CASSSTGTLNQPQHF. The full variable domain, in which reference TRBV28 and TRBJ1-5 provide the parts outside the CDR3, is DVKVTQSSRYLVKRTGEKVFLECVQDMDHENMFWYRQDPGLGLRLIYFSYDVKMKEKGDIPEGYSVSREKKERFSLILESASTNQTSMYLCASSSTGTLNQPQHFGDGTRLSIL.

Details on this clone: A read error may account for a junction end that differs from germline. The chain uses TRBV5-1 and TRBJ2-1, with 7 positions matching TRBD1. This CDR3 is built from 14 residues. Germline CDR1 and CDR2: SGHRS and YFSETQ. The CDR3 protein is CASRLGGGYNEQFF. CDR3 in DNA: TGCGCCAGCCGCTTAGGGGGCGGCTACAATGAGCAGTTCTTC.

This clone was observed a handful of times. The chain recombines TRBV5-6 with TRBJ2-7, with D possibly being TRBD1 (6 bases). The CDR3 contains 15 residues. Germline lookup yields CDR1 SGHDT and CDR2 YYEEEE. V lost 1 base, J lost 3 bases, and 14 bases lay in between. The CDR3 region is CASSLNRVLRYEQYF. DNA for the CDR3: TGTGCCAGCAGCTTGAACAGGGTACTCCGCTACGAGCAGTACTTC.

This rearrangement joins TRBV19 to TRBJ1-1; no clear D gene. Germline CDR1 and CDR2: LNHDA and SQIVND (reference sequence). The CDR3 runs 14 residues. Deletions cut 4 bases from V and 7 bases from J, with 16 bases between. This CDR3 is CASSRAPTALEAFF. In nucleotides, the CDR3 is TGTGCCAGTAGTAGGGCACCCACGGCCCTTGAAGCTTTCTTT.

CDR3 region: CAWSLTGGAADTQYF. CDR3 coding DNA: TGTGCCTGGAGTCTTACGGGAGGTGCGGCAGATACGCAGTATTTT. This chain uses TRBV30 with TRBJ2-3; TRBD2 aligns across 7 bases. The length of the CDR3 is 15 residues. In germline, CDR1 is GTSNPN, CDR2 SVGIG (reference sequence). V shed 2 bases, J shed 4 bases, and the junction held 9 bases outside the gene matches.

The chain joins TRBV5-4 to TRBJ2-1; D may match TRBD1 or TRBD2 (5 bases each). V was clipped by 10 bases and J by 3 bases, with 14 bases between them. Per germline, CDR1 SGHNT and CDR2 YYREEE (reference sequence). The CDR3 covers 13 residues. CDR3 DNA: TGTGCCTGTTCCGGGACGCACTACAATGAGCAGTTCTTC. Its protein product is CACSGTHYNEQFF.

V and J are TRBV28 and TRBJ2-1; TRBD2 agrees at 14 bases. The germline CDR1 and CDR2 sequences are MDHEN and SYDVKM. With 4 bases clipped from V and 8 bases from J, the junction kept 7 bases outside the gene matches. CDR3 length: 16 residues. The CDR3 DNA sequence: TGTGCCAGCAGTTCCAGACTAGCGGGAGGGCCGTATGAGCAGTTCTTC. Translating it yields CASSSRLAGGPYEQFF. Using reference TRBV28 and TRBJ2-1 for the parts outside the CDR3, the full variable domain is DVKVTQSSRYLVKRTGEKVFLECVQDMDHENMFWYRQDPGLGLRLIYFSYDVKMKEKGDIPEGYSVSREKKERFSLILESASTNQTSMYLCASSSRLAGGPYEQFFGPGTRLTVL.

The chain uses TRBV6-1 and TRBJ1-1, with unresolved D. CDR3 length: 13 residues. V gave up 6 bases and J gave up 4 bases, with 12 bases separating them. Per germline, CDR1 MNHNS and CDR2 SASEGT. The CDR3 nucleotides read TGTGCCAGCAGCACTGGGTGGACCACTGAAGCTTTCTTT. It specifies CASSTGWTTEAFF.

This clone showed up just a few times. The CDR3 sequence: CASSPSGGNQPQHF. CDR3 bases: TGTGCCAGCAGCCCATCAGGGGGCAATCAGCCCCAGCATTTT. The rearrangement joins TRBV27 to TRBJ1-5; tentatively, D is TRBD1 (6 bases). V gave up 6 bases and J gave up 2 bases, with 11 bases separating them. CDR3 length: 14 amino acids. Germline CDR1 and CDR2: MNHEY and SMNVEV (reference sequence).

The genes are TRBV11-2 and TRBJ2-3; TRBD2 is a possible D gene (5 bases). The germline V gene encodes CDR1 SGHAT and CDR2 FQNNGV. V was cut by 3 bases and J by 9 bases, with 7 bases left in between. CDR3 size: 11 residues. CDR3 coding DNA: TGTGCCAGCAGCTTGCTAGCAACGCAGTATTTT. Translation: CASSLLATQYF.

The chain has TRBV4-3 and TRBJ1-4; tentative D call: TRBD1 (5 bases). The CDR3 runs 17 residues. The germline V gene has CDR1 LGHNA and CDR2 YSLEER. Trimming took 1 base from V and 5 from J, leaving 17 bases between them. The DNA for the CDR3 is TGCGCCAGCAGCCAAGGGTATCCCCGGGGCCTAAATGAAAAACTGTTTTTT. Protein: CASSQGYPRGLNEKLFF.

The chain uses TRBV28 and TRBJ2-7; D might be TRBD2 (5 bases). V was shortened by 7 bases and J by 4 bases, with 14 bases between the two germline ends. This CDR3 has 13 amino acids. The V gene's germline CDR1 is MDHEN and CDR2 SYDVKM. The CDR3 loop reads CASTTPGLYEQYF. The CDR3 nucleotides are TGTGCCAGCACCACCCCGGGGTTGTACGAGCAGTACTTC.

The CDR3 loop reads CASKLAGGHQETQYF. The CDR3 nucleotides are TGTGCCAGCAAACTAGCGGGAGGGCACCAAGAGACCCAGTACTTC. The chain has TRBV6-5 and TRBJ2-5, with 13 bases lining up with TRBD2. The CDR3 has 15 residues. From germline, CDR1 is MNHEY and CDR2 SVGAGI. V lost 7 bases to trimming and J lost 0 bases; unmatched junction nucleotides: 2.

The gene calls are TRBV7-9 and TRBJ2-4; possibly TRBD1 for D (5 bases). This CDR3 spans 19 amino acids. CDR1 and CDR2 from the germline V gene are SEHNR and FQNEAQ (reference sequence). V was cut by 4 bases and J by 1 base, with 23 bases left in between. CDR3 amino acids: CASSSQAGTTEWAKNIQYF. The CDR3 DNA is TGTGCCAGCAGCTCACAGGCTGGTACGACAGAGTGGGCCAAAAACATTCAGTACTTC.

The chain joins TRBV7-6 to TRBJ2-3, with 12 bases that match TRBD2. Germline V lookup: CDR1 SGHVS, CDR2 FNYEAQ. The CDR3 has 17 amino acids. With V trimmed by 1 base and J by 0 bases, 2 bases remained unmatched. The CDR3 DNA reads TGTGCCAGCAGCTTAGACGGGACTAGCGGGAGCACAGATACGCAGTATTTT. Protein sequence: CASSLDGTSGSTDTQYF.

This clone has more than one count but fewer than ten. This chain connects TRBV6-5 to TRBJ2-7; D remains unclear. The germline V gene has CDR1 MNHEY and CDR2 SVGAGI. The length of the CDR3 is 13 residues. The V end was cut by 1 base, the J end by 0 bases, with 4 bases between. Here the CDR3 reads CASSYYSSYEQYF. Here the CDR3 DNA reads TGTGCCAGCAGTTACTACAGCTCCTACGAGCAGTACTTC.